The source of this T cell receptor beta chain is a study of T cells after yellow fever vaccination. TCRdb independently ran MiXCR on the 5' RACE reads; one entry per CDR3 protein. Of about 340,000 distinct CDR3 sequences listed, about an eighth are singletons. This CDR3 spans 13 amino acids. Per the germline V gene, CDR1 is MNHEY and CDR2 is SMNVEV (reference sequence). With V trimmed by 6 bases and J by 4 bases, 5 bases remained unmatched. This clonotype was counted a few times. The sequence derives from a young man who received the YFV17D yellow fever vaccine. The J gene is TRBJ1-1, the V gene TRBV27; 7 nucleotides line up with TRBD1. The input for sequencing was CD4+ T cells sorted from PBMCs, taken 15 days after the yellow fever booster vaccination. The CDR3 loop reads CASRFGTATEAFF. CDR3 bases: TGTGCCAGCAGGTTTGGGACAGCCACTGAAGCTTTCTTT.